The clone carrying this T cell receptor beta chain has more than one count but fewer than ten. The sample belongs to a study of blood T cells in healthy people across ages. The overall study: Template switching retrieved approximately one barcoded beta molecule for each two T cells.

Looked up from germline, CDR1 is SGHKS and CDR2 is YYEKEE (reference sequence). The CDR3 runs to 15 residues. Trimming stripped 4 bases from V and 1 base from J, with 14 bases between. Combining a sample-barcoded 5' primer with a J-beta primer mix, a second PCR ran for roughly 6 to 11 cycles. Each CDR3 protein gets one entry after TCRdb re-called the 5' RACE reads with MiXCR. The sample contains over 1,500,000 distinct CDR3 sequences, about 39% of which appear only once. What was sequenced was blood. The gene calls are TRBV5-5 and TRBJ1-2, with D unresolved. This TCR came from a human donor in good health. The CDR3 nucleotides read TGTGCCAGCAGCCCCGCTCGCCCGAATAACTATGGCTACACCTTC. Translated: CASSPARPNNYGYTF.